Sequencing of this T cell receptor beta chain was carried out in a study of blood T cell repertoires in COVID-19. Study as a whole: Specimens from acute and convalescent COVID-19 originated in the United States, Italy and Spain.

This clone was detected only once. This CDR3 contains 18 residues. The data were produced by immunoSEQ multiplex PCR, yet TCRdb's version contains in-frame clones alone and is incomplete. The sample records over 600,000 clones, approximately 90% being singletons. The chain links TRBV21-1 to TRBJ1-2; the table gives TRBD1 as D, unverified against the DNA. TRBV21-1 is termed a pseudogene. The origin of this receptor is a woman under 30 with acute or convalescent COVID-19. Sequenced: peripheral blood. The CDR3 loop reads CASSKGRQTGTELDGYTF. The CDR3 DNA reads TGTGCCAGCAGCAAAGGGAGGCAAACCGGGACAGAACTCGATGGCTACACCTTC.